The text below deals with one T cell receptor beta chain. The antigen is not known. 5' RACE with UMI labels generated the TRB cDNA libraries. TCRdb re-called the 5' RACE reads; every CDR3 protein appears as one record, without DNA. Listed are 20,000 to 30,000 distinct CDR3 sequences; approximately 3% falls within the top ten. These data belong to a study of CXCR3-negative and CXCR3-positive naive CD8 T cells. Germline loops: CDR1 MDHEN, CDR2 SYDVKM. The CDR3 contains 13 residues. Study-wide results and caveats: Memory CD8+ cells showed much lower diversity, while both naive subsets displayed comparably high diversity.

The sequence was obtained from a human donor in good health. Some clones in this sample may be carry-over from other donors' samples. The chain employs TRBV28 and TRBJ2-1; TCRdb lists TRBD2, though no DNA is available to test this call. Material for sequencing was naive CXCR3- CD8+ T cells from blood. Specified subset: CD45RO-CCR7+CD27+CD95- naive CD8+ T cells lacking CXCR3 (TNR3-). CDR3 sequence: CASLLLSGNEQFF.